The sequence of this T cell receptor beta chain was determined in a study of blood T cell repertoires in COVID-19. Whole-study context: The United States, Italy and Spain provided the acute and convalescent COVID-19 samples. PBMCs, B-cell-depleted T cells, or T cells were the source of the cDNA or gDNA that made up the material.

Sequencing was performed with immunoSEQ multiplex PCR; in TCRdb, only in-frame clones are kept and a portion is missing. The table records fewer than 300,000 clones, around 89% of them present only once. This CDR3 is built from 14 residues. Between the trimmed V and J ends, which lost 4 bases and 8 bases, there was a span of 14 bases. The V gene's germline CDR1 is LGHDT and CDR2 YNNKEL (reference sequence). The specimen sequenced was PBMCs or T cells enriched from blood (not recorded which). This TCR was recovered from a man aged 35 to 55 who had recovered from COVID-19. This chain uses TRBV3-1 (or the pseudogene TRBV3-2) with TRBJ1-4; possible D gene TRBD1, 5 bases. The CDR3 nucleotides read TGTGCCAGCAGCCCGGGGGGGACCCAGGAAAAACTGTTTTTT. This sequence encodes CASSPGGTQEKLFF.